The following is a TCR beta chain sequence with its context. The assay was immunoSEQ multiplex PCR, and TCRdb's table has in-frame clones only and misses some. The repertoire consists of 60,000 or so clones, with around 94% occurring once and the leading ten covering under 3%. Trimming took 6 bases from V and 4 from J; bases not matched to a gene: 6. The CDR3 is 14 residues long. Per the germline V gene, CDR1 is MNHEY and CDR2 is SVGAGI. The donors were in the roughly 120-subject validation cohort; that cohort was separate from the approximately 670-subject first cohort. This sample is part of a study of cytomegalovirus exposure and HLA in healthy donors. The wider study: A subsequent analysis reported that the 100 to 150 validation repertoires were produced on the same platform that had also been used for the roughly 670 first-cohort repertoires.

The source of this sequence is a young man in good health and CMV-seronegative. What was sequenced was PBMCs. The genes are TRBV6-5 and TRBJ1-5; 7 nucleotides match TRBD1. As DNA, the CDR3 is TGTGCCAGCAGGCAATCAGGGGGTAATCAGCCCCAGCATTTT. Protein sequence: CASRQSGGNQPQHF.